This TCR beta chain was sequenced for a study of vaccination and CD4 T cells after COVID-19. The wider study: Convalescent donors totaled six males and four females, including two who were Hispanic. Stimulation used overlapping spike peptides from SARS-CoV-2, HCoV-NL63, HCoV-OC43 and HCoV-229E.

Oncomine TCR Beta short-read sequencing was applied to DNA from cultured CD4+ T cells. TCRdb ran MiXCR on the PCR reads and lists one entry per CDR3 protein. The sample yields approximately 9,300 distinct CDR3 sequences, around a quarter seen once. Study results and caveats: Recorded median SARS-CoV-2-reactive clonotype numbers increased from roughly 19 to 38 without reaching significance.

The sample's treatment: approximately 9-day PBMC culture with coronavirus spike peptide pools or control peptides (ViraFEST assay). Cultures of PBMCs, 1.5 million to 2 million per well, were set up with around 9.7 IU/ml IL-2 and 10 ug/ml peptide pools. To note about this clonotype: Antigen: not known.

V dropped 8 bases and J dropped 2 bases, with 27 bases sitting between them. From germline, CDR1 is MNHEY and CDR2 SVGEGT. This CDR3 comprises 19 residues. Sample: CD4+ T cells from blood, cultured in vitro, taken before SARS-CoV-2 vaccination. The TCR originated in a human donor who received a COVID-19 vaccine. This chain uses TRBV6-2 or TRBV6-3 with TRBJ2-2, with D unclear. Here the CDR3 DNA reads TGTGCCAGCTCTCTCCGGGTTTTAACAGACTTAGCCAACACCGGGGAGCTGTTTTTT. Its protein product is CASSLRVLTDLANTGELFF.